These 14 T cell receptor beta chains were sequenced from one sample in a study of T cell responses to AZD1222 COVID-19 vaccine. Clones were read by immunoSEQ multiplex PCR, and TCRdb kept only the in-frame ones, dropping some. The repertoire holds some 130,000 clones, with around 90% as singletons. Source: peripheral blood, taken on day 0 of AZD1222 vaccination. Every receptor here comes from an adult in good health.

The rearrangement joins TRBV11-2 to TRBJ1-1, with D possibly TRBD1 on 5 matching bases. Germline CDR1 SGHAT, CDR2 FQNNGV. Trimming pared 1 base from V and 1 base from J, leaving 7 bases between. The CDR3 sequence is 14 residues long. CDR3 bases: TGTGCCAGCAGCTTAGCAGGGAGGAACACTGAAGCTTTCTTT. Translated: CASSLAGRNTEAFF.

CDR3 coding DNA: TGTGCCAGCAGTTCCAGGGGCCGCTCGGATGAAAAACTGTTTTTT. Protein product: CASSSRGRSDEKLFF. The gene calls are TRBV2 and TRBJ1-4; tentatively, D is TRBD1 (6 bases). The V and J ends lost 5 bases and 6 bases respectively, with 16 bases between them. Germline CDR1 is SNHLY and CDR2 is FYNNEI. This CDR3 has 15 amino acids. The full variable domain, rest sourced from reference TRBV2 and TRBJ1-4, is EPEVTQTPSHQVTQMGQEVILRCVPISNHLYFYWYRQILGQKVEFLVSFYNNEISEKSEIFDDQFSVERPDGSNFTLKIRSTKLEDSAMYFCASSSRGRSDEKLFFGSGTQLSVL.

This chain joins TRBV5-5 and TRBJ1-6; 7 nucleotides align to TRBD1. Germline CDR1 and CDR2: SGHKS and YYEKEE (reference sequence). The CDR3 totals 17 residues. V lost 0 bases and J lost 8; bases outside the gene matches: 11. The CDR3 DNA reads TGTGCCAGCAGCTTGGTGTCTGGGCGACAGGGATATTCACCCCTCCACTTT. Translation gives CASSLVSGRQGYSPLHF.

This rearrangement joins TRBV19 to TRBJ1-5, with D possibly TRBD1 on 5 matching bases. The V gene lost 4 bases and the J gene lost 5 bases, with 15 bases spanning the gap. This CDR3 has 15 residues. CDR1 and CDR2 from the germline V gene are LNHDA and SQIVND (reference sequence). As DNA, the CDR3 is TGTGCCAGTAGTACGGGACTGGGAGGTCATCAGCCCCAGCATTTT. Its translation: CASSTGLGGHQPQHF. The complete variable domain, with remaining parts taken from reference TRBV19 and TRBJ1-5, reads DGGITQSPKYLFRKEGQNVTLSCEQNLNHDAMYWYRQDPGQGLRLIYYSQIVNDFQKGDIAEGYSVSREKKESFPLTVTSAQKNPTAFYLCASSTGLGGHQPQHFGDGTRLSIL.

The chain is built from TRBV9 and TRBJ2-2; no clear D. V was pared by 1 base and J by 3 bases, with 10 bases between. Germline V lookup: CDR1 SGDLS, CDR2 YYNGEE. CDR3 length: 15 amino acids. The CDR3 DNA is TGTGCCAGCAGCGTATTAAGCGCGTACACCGGGGAGCTGTTTTTT. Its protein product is CASSVLSAYTGELFF.

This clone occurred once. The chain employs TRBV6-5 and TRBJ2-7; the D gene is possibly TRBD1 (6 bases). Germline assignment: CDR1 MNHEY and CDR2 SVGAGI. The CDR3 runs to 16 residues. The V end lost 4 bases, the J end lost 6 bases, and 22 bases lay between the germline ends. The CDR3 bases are TGTGCCAGCAGTTGGACCGGACAGTTAAGGGTCGGCGAGCAGTACTTC. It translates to CASSWTGQLRVGEQYF.

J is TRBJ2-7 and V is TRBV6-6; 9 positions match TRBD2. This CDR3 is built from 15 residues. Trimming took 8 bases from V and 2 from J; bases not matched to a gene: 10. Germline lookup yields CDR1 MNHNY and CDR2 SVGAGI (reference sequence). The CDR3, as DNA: TGTGCCAGCCGCCTAGGGCGGGGGGGGGCCTACGAGCAGTACTTC. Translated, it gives CASRLGRGGAYEQYF.

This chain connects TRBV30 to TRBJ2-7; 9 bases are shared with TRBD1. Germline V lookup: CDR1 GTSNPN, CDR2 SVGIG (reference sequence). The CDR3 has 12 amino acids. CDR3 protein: CACGTGSYEQYF. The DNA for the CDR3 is TGTGCGTGCGGGACAGGGAGCTACGAGCAGTACTTC.

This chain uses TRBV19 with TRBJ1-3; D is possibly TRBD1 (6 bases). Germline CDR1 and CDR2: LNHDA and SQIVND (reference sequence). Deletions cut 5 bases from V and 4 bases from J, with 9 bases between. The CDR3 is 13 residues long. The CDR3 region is CASSGGQGNTIYF. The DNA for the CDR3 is TGTGCCAGTAGTGGGGGCCAAGGAAACACCATATATTTT.

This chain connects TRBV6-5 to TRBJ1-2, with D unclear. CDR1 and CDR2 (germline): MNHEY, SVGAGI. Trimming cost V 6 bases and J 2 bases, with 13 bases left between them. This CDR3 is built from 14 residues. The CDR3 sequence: CASRPTRENYGYTF. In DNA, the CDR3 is TGTGCCAGCAGGCCGACCCGGGAGAACTATGGCTACACCTTC.

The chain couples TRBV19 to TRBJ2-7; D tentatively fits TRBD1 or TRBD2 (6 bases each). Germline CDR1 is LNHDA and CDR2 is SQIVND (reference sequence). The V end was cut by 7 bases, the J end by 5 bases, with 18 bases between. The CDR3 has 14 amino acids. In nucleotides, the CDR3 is TGTGCCAGTACATTAGGGGGGCCTCGGAACGAGCAGTACTTC. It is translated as CASTLGGPRNEQYF.

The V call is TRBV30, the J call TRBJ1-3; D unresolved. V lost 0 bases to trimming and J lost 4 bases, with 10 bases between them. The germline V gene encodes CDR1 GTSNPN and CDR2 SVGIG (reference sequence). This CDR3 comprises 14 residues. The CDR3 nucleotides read TGTGCCTGGAGTGTGAAGGGAATCGGAAACACCATATATTTT. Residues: CAWSVKGIGNTIYF.

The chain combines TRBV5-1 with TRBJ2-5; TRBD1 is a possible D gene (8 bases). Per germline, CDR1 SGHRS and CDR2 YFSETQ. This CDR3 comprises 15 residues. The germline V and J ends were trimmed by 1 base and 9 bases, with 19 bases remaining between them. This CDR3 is CASSLTGGERKSQYF. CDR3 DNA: TGCGCCAGCAGCTTGACAGGGGGGGAGAGAAAGTCCCAGTACTTC.

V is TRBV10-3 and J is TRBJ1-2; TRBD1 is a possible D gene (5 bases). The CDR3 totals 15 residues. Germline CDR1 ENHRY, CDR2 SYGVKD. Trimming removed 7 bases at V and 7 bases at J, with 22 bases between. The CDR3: CAITPSGPIRGGYTF. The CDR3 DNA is TGTGCCATCACGCCCTCCGGCCCCATTAGGGGTGGCTACACCTTC.